Presented here are 5 T cell receptor beta chains from one specimen sequenced in a study of shared clonotypes between healthy human individuals. Generated by immunoSEQ multiplex PCR, the TCRdb table keeps only in-frame clones and is missing some. Among around 510,000 clones listed, approximately 95% were seen once. Sequencing input: naive CD4+ T cells sorted from blood. Noted subset: CD45RA+ positively selected. The receptors here all came from a woman aged 30 to 39 in good health.

The chain carries TRBV28 and TRBJ1-3, with D possibly being TRBD1 (5 bases). The length of the CDR3 is 14 residues. V lost 6 bases and J 0 bases, leaving 9 bases between the germline ends. Germline V gene lookup returns CDR1 MDHEN and CDR2 SYDVKM. DNA of the CDR3: TGTGCCAGCAGAACGGGGACCTCTGGAAACACCATATATTTT. It specifies CASRTGTSGNTIYF.

The rearrangement joins TRBV19 to TRBJ2-5; TRBD2 matches at 8 bases. TRBJ2-7 explains the end of the DNA better; the J call may be wrong. The CDR3 runs to 16 residues. CDR1 is LNHDA, CDR2 SQIVND, per germline (reference sequence). The CDR3 region is CASSPRRSGRGYEQYF. As DNA, the CDR3 is TGTGCCAGTAGTCCCCGGAGGAGCGGGAGAGGCTACGAGCAGTACTTC.

A single count supports this clone. V usage is TRBV7-6 and J usage is TRBJ1-1; D gene uncertain. This CDR3 has 13 residues. The germline V gene has CDR1 SGHVS and CDR2 FNYEAQ. V was pared by 4 bases and J by 7 bases, with 13 bases between. The CDR3 region has the DNA TGTGCCAGCAGCTCCGTGCGTAGCGATGAAGCTTTCTTT. As protein: CASSSVRSDEAFF.

V usage is TRBV5-4 and J usage is TRBJ2-6; no reliable D call. The CDR3 totals 14 residues. Trimming shortened V by 10 bases and J by 4 bases, and 15 bases separated the two germline ends. The germline V gene has CDR1 SGHNT and CDR2 YYREEE (reference sequence). Here the CDR3 reads CASARDLGANVLTF. CDR3 coding DNA: TGTGCCTCAGCACGTGACTTAGGGGCCAACGTCCTGACTTTC.

The chain is built from TRBV4-1 and TRBJ2-2, with 7 bases identical to TRBD1. The V and J ends lost 10 bases and 1 base, in that order; junction bases with no gene match: 6. Per the germline V gene, CDR1 is MGHRA and CDR2 is YSYEKL. CDR3 length: 14 residues. The CDR3 sequence: CATMRTGNTGELFF. CDR3 coding DNA: TGCGCCACCATGCGGACAGGGAACACCGGGGAGCTGTTTTTT.